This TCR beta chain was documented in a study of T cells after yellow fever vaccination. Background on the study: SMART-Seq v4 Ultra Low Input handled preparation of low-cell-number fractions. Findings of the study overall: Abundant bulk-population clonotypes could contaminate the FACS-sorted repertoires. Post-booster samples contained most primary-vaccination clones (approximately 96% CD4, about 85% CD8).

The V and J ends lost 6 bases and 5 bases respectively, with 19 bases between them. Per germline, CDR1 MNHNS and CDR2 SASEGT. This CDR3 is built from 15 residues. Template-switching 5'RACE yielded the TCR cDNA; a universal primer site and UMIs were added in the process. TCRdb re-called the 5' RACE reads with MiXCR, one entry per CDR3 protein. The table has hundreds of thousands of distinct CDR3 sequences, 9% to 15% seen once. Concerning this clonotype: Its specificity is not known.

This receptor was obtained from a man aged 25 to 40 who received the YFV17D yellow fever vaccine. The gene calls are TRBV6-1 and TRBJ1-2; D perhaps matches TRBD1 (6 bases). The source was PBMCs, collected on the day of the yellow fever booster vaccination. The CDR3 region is CASRSHRVLGYGYTF. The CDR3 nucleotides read TGTGCCAGCAGGTCCCACAGGGTATTAGGGTATGGCTACACCTTC.